This TCR beta chain derives from a study of cytomegalovirus exposure and HLA in healthy donors. Comment on this clone: Its antigen is not identified.

This PCR relied on a set of 60 Vbeta primers and 13 Jbeta primers. Generated by immunoSEQ multiplex PCR, the TCRdb table keeps only in-frame clones and is missing some. The sample consists of 150,000 to 200,000 clones, around 80% of them appearing once. Study results and limitations: Among CMV-associated TCR beta chains, most appeared HLA-restricted in a later analysis.

V was shortened by 0 bases and J by 4 bases, with 9 bases between the two germline ends. Germline CDR1 is LGHNA and CDR2 is YSLEER. The CDR3 totals 14 residues. V gene TRBV4-3 combines with J gene TRBJ1-2; D gene unclear. Material for sequencing was PBMCs. This clonotype was obtained from a man younger than 35 in good health and CMV-seronegative. The CDR3 spells CASSQDNLSYGYTF. The CDR3 DNA reads as TGCGCCAGCAGCCAAGATAATCTGAGCTATGGCTACACCTTC.